This TCR beta chain was retrieved from a study of neurological immune-mediated disorders. 5'RACE employing 10-nucleotide random UMIs yielded the cDNA. One entry per CDR3 protein results from TCRdb running MiXCR on the 5' RACE reads. Among around 69,000 distinct CDR3 sequences listed, 10% were seen once. Trimming shortened V by 6 bases and J by 4 bases, and 18 bases separated the two germline ends. Germline V gene lookup returns CDR1 DFQATT and CDR2 SNEGSKA (reference sequence). The CDR3 covers 14 residues. This clonotype has a count of ten or more. As to time point: longitudinal time-point 1 (baseline).

The clonotype originates from a man in his thirties or forties in good health. This chain links TRBV20-1 with TRBJ2-5, with D possibly matching TRBD2 (5 bases). Sequencing was done on a sample of PBMCs. CDR3 bases: TGCAGTGCCGAGAGACTACTTCTGGGAGAGACCCAGTACTTC. Its translation is CSAERLLLGETQYF.